This T cell receptor beta chain comes out of a study of beta chain features in type 1 diabetes (dated by TCRdb to about 2018). Looking at the study overall: Mean age, gender distribution, total cell number and subset yield were not different between patients and healthy donors. Naive and central memory subsets were obtained from all 30 or so donors, but regulatory and stem cell-like memory subsets were isolated from only 8 patients and roughly 8 healthy donors. A total of roughly 100 million sorted cells were examined across all samples, and RNA yield correlated strongly with the number of cells per subset. The study compared the TCRB repertoires of sorted circulating CD4+ T cell subsets in recently diagnosed type 1 diabetes patients with those in matched healthy donors. General findings and caveats noted by the study authors: Patients with type 1 diabetes made fewer insertions and deleted more nucleotides at VDJ recombination sites, implying thymic rearrangement abnormalities. Type 1 diabetes patients showed a moderate but significant shortening of TCRB CDR3 length in all four CD4+ subsets. HLA sub-analyses involved small numbers of individuals, so any influence of HLA type on TCRB rearrangement remained unresolved. Because cDNA was sequenced instead of genomic DNA, activated cells with high expression could be over-represented, although the groups did not differ in activation or CD3 levels. Naive, central memory and regulatory TCRB repertoires appeared more similar among patients than among healthy donors. Shorter templates might have been favored by PCR, but patient and control samples were amplified and corrected together, so both groups would have been affected equally by any skew.

Trimming accounts for 5 bases at V and 6 bases at J, while the number of junction bases matched to no gene is 10. The germline V gene (reference sequence) specifies LNHNV as CDR1 and YYDKDF as CDR2. From cysteine to phenylalanine, the CDR3 is 15 amino acids long. Only the CDR3 DNA is retained, 45 bases long and in frame from the first base. The entire isolated RNA was reverse transcribed using the High Capacity cDNA Reverse Transcription Kit, and thus expressed TCRB transcripts were sequenced. Naive, central memory and regulatory T cell samples underwent deep immunoSEQ sequencing, averaging roughly 3.5 million total reads per sample. Sorted cells were lysed in RLT buffer, and RNA was extracted using DNase-treated RNeasy Micro or Mini kits according to cell number. To prevent cross-contamination, each cell subset was processed individually, whereas patient and healthy donor samples were processed jointly. The immunoSEQ multiplex PCR was used to amplify TCRB sequences from cDNA, generating 87-bp fragments that spanned the CDR3 region. The amplicons were sequenced using the Illumina HiSeq platform. As for how the authors treated the data: Synthetic template baselines were used to correct PCR bias computationally, reads within Hamming distance 2 were collapsed together, and singletons that could not be merged were discarded. By aligning reads against IMGT, V, D and J genes, CDR3 length, and insertions or deletions at six rearrangement sites were assigned. Within each subset, clonotype counts were normalized to the number of sorted cells before true diversity and Gini coefficients were calculated with the tcR R package. Repertoire sharing was quantified using the overlap coefficient calculated on TCRB nucleotide sequences. As a proxy for the pre-selection repertoire, out-of-frame TCRB sequences from naive cells were analyzed. The table was pulled from immuneACCESS by TCRdb, which kept in-frame rearrangements only. Such tables lose some clones; where checked, under half of the loss comes from unresolved V genes, and the rest has no known cause. V, J and clone size are taken as reported in that table, and D and trimming were inferred from the DNA itself. This sample is represented by roughly 310,000 clones; about 10% of them were singletons. Of the sample, more than 0.015% falls within the top ten clones.

Each donor gave one peripheral blood draw, approximately 110 mL on average, collected into heparinised tubes. A BD FACSAria II and a panel including CD45RO, CCR7, CD25, CD127, CD95 and CD27 were used to sort naive, central memory, regulatory and stem cell-like memory CD4+ T cells. Every sorted population had a purity above 98%. Right away, PBMCs were isolated by Lymphoprep density gradient centrifugation and were stained directly, with no culture step. So that batch effects would be minimized, each experiment stained and sorted samples in pairs, pairing one healthy donor with one patient. This clone was observed at least ten times. This clone's antigen is unknown. No much larger clonotype is one base removed from it; base qualities were not supplied.

Recombination connected TRBV15 to TRBJ2-1; 7 central bases correspond to TRBD1. Material: naive CD4+ T cells from blood. What the cell subset or site label conveys for this sample: true naive CD4+ T cells. This clonotype was obtained from a woman younger than 45 in good health. CDR3 reads: CATSGPQGISNEQFF. The DNA reads as follows: TGTGCCACCAGCGGACCACAGGGGATCAGCAATGAGCAGTTCTTC.